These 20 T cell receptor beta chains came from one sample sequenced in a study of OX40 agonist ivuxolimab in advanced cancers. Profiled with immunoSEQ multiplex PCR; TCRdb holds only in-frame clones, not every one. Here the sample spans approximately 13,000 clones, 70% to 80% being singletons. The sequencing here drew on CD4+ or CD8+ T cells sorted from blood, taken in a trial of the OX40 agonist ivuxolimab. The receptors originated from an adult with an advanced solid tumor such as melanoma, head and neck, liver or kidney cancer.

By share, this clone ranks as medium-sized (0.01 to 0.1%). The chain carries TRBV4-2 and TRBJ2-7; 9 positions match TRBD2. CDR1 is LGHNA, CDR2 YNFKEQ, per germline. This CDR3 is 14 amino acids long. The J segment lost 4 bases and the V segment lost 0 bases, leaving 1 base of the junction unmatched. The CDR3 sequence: CASSQDTSGYEQYF. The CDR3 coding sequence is TGTGCCAGCAGCCAAGATACTAGCGGGTACGAGCAGTACTTC.

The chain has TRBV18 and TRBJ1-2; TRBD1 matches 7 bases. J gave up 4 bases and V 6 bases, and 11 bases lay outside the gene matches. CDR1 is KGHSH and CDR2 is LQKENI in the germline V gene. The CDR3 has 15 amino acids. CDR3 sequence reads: CASSPSRQGRYGYTF. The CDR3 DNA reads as TGTGCCAGCTCTCCATCAAGACAGGGTCGCTATGGCTACACCTTC.

The CDR3 DNA sequence: TGTGCCAGCAGGGGGGGACAGGCAGCCTACGAGCAGTACTTC. Translating it yields CASRGGQAAYEQYF. The rearrangement joins TRBV2 to TRBJ2-7, with 8 positions matching TRBD1. The trim removed 6 bases at V and 2 bases at J, leaving 6 bases unmatched. The CDR3 sequence is 14 residues long. Germline CDR1 and CDR2: SNHLY and FYNNEI.

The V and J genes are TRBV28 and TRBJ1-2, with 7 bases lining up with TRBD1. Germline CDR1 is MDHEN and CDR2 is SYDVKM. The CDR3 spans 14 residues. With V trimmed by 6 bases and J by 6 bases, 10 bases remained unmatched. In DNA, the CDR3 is TGTGCCAGCAGCCTCTGGGGCAGGGGGGATGGCTACACCTTC. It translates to CASSLWGRGDGYTF.

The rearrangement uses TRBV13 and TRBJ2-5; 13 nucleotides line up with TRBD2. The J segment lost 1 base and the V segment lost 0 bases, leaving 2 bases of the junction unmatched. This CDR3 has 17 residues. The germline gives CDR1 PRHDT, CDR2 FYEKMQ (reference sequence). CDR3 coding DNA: TGTGCCAGCAGCTTAGGACTAGCGGGAGGGATCCAAGAGACCCAGTACTTC. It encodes CASSLGLAGGIQETQYF.

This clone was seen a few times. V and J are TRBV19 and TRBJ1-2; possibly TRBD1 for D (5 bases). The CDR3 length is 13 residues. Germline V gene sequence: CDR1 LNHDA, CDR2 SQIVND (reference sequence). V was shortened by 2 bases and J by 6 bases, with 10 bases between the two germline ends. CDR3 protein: CASSITPGDGYTF. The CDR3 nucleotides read TGTGCCAGTAGTATAACCCCGGGGGATGGCTACACCTTC. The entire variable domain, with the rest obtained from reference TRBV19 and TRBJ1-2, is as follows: DGGITQSPKYLFRKEGQNVTLSCEQNLNHDAMYWYRQDPGQGLRLIYYSQIVNDFQKGDIAEGYSVSREKKESFPLTVTSAQKNPTAFYLCASSITPGDGYTFGSGTRLTVV.

The DNA of the CDR3 is TGTGCCAGCAGCTTGATGTGGGCTGAAAATCAGCCCCAGCATTTT. This gives the protein CASSLMWAENQPQHF. The chain carries TRBV5-5 and TRBJ1-5; D not certain. Germline loops: CDR1 SGHKS, CDR2 YYEKEE (reference sequence). With 1 base removed from V and 4 bases from J, the gap between germline ends came to 12 bases. The CDR3 extends over 15 amino acids. Full variable domain (outside the CDR3, taken from reference TRBV5-5 and TRBJ1-5): DAGVTQSPTHLIKTRGQQVTLRCSPISGHKSVSWYQQVLGQGPQFIFQYYEKEERGRGNFPDRFSARQFPNYSSELNVNALLLGDSALYLCASSLMWAENQPQHFGDGTRLSIL.

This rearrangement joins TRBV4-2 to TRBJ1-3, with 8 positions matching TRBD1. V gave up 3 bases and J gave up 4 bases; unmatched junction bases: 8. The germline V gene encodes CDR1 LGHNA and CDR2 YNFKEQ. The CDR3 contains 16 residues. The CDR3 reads CASSQAGTGAGNTIYF. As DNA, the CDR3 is TGTGCCAGCAGCCAGGCCGGGACAGGAGCCGGAAACACCATATATTTT.

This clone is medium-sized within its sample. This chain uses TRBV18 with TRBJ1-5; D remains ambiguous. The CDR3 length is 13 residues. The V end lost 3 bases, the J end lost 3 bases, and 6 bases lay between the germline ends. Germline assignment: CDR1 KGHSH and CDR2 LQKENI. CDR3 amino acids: CASSPRPNQPQHF. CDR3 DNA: TGTGCCAGCTCACCGCGCCCCAATCAGCCCCAGCATTTT.

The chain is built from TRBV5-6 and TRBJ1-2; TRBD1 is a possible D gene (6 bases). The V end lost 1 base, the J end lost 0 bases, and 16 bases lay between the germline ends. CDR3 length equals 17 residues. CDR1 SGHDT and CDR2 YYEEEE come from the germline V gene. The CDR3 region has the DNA TGTGCCAGCAGCTTGTTCCCCGGGACAACAGCTAACTATGGCTACACCTTC. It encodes CASSLFPGTTANYGYTF.

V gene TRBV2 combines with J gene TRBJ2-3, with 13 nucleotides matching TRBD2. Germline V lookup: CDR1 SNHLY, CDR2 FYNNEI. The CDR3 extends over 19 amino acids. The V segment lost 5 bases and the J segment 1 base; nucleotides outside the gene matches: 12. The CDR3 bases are TGTGCCAGCAGTTGGACTAGCGGGAGAGTCTGGTGGGGCACAGATACGCAGTATTTT. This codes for CASSWTSGRVWWGTDTQYF.

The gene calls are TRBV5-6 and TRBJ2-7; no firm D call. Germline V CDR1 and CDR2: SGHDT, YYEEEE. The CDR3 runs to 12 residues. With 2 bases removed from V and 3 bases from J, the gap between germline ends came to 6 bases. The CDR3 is CASSLPGYEQYF. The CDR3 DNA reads TGTGCCAGCAGCTTACCCGGCTACGAGCAGTACTTC. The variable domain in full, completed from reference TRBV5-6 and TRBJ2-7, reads DAGVTQSPTHLIKTRGQQVTLRCSPKSGHDTVSWYQQALGQGPQFIFQYYEEEERQRGNFPDRFSGHQFPNYSSELNVNALLLGDSALYLCASSLPGYEQYFGPGTRLTVT.

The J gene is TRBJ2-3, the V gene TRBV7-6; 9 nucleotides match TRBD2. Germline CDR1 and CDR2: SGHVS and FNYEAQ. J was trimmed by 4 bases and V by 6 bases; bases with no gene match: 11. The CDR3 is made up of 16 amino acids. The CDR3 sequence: CASSPASGLAADTQYF. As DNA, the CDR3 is TGTGCCAGCAGTCCCGCGTCGGGACTAGCTGCAGATACGCAGTATTTT.

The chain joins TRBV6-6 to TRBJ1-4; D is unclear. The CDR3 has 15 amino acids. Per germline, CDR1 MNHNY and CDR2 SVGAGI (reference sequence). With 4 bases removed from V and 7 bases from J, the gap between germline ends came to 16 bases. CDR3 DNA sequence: TGTGCCAGCAGTTCCCCTCGGGGAATAAGTGAAAAACTGTTTTTT. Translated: CASSSPRGISEKLFF.

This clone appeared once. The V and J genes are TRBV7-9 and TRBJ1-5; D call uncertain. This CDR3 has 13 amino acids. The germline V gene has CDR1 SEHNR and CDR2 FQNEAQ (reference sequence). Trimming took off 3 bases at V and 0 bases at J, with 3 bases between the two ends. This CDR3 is CASSLFSNQPQHF. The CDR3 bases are TGTGCCAGCAGCTTGTTTAGCAATCAGCCCCAGCATTTT.

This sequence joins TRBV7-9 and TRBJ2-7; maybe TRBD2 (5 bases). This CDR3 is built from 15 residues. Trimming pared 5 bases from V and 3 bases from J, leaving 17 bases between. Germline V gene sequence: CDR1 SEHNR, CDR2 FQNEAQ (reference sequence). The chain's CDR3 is CASSGEERNFYEQYF. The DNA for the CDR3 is TGTGCCAGCAGCGGGGAAGAGCGGAACTTCTACGAGCAGTACTTC. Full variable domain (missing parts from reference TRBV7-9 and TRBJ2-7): DTGVSQNPRHKITKRGQNVTFRCDPISEHNRLYWYRQTLGQGPEFLTYFQNEAQLEKSRLLSDRFSAERPKGSFSTLEIQRTEQGDSAMYLCASSGEERNFYEQYFGPGTRLTVT.

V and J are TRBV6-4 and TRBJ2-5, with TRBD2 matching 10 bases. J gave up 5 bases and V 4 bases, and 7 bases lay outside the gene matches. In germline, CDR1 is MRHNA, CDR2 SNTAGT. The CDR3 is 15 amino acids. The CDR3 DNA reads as TGTGCCAGCAGTGGGAGCGGGAGGGCGGGGGAGACCCAGTACTTC. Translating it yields CASSGSGRAGETQYF.

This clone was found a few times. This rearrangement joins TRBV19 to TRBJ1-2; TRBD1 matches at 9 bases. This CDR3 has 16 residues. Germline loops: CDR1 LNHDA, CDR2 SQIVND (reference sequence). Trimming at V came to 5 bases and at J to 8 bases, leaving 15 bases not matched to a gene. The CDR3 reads CASSVLQGAPEDGYTF. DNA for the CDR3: TGTGCCAGTAGTGTATTACAGGGGGCGCCCGAAGACGGCTACACCTTC.

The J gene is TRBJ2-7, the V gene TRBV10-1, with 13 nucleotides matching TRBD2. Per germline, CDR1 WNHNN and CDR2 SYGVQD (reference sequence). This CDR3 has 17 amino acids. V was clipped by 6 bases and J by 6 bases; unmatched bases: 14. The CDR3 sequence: CASRLLAGGPGRCEQYF. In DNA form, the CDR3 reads TGCGCCAGCAGATTACTAGCGGGAGGGCCCGGTCGGTGCGAGCAGTACTTC.

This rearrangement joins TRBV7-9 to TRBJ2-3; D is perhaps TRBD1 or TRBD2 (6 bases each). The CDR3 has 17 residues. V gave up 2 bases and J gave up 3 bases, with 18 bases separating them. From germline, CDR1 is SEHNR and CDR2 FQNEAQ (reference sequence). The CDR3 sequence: CASSLSDPGGTTDTQYF. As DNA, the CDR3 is TGTGCCAGCAGCTTAAGCGACCCAGGCGGGACAACAGATACGCAGTATTTT.